The 21 T cell receptor beta chains in this list originate from one sample, sequenced in a study of cytomegalovirus exposure and HLA in healthy donors. The PCR made use of 60 Vbeta and 13 Jbeta primers. Here immunoSEQ multiplex PCR was the method, and the copy in TCRdb shows in-frame clones only, minus some. In the table there are some 150,000 clones, roughly 76% of which are singletons. Sequencing was performed on PBMCs. These receptor sequences come from a woman between 45 and 60 years old in good health and CMV-seronegative.

This clone was seen at least ten times. V usage is TRBV2 and J usage is TRBJ1-4, with 8 bases lining up with TRBD1. The CDR3 runs 15 residues. The germline V gene encodes CDR1 SNHLY and CDR2 FYNNEI. The junction had 8 bases not matched to a gene; V was cut back by 6 bases and J by 5 bases. The CDR3 sequence: CASRPDRGGNEKLFF. CDR3 nucleotide sequence: TGTGCCAGCAGACCTGACAGGGGCGGGAATGAAAAACTGTTTTTT. Full variable domain (missing parts from reference TRBV2 and TRBJ1-4): EPEVTQTPSHQVTQMGQEVILRCVPISNHLYFYWYRQILGQKVEFLVSFYNNEISEKSEIFDDQFSVERPDGSNFTLKIRSTKLEDSAMYFCASRPDRGGNEKLFFGSGTQLSVL.

The chain recombines TRBV7-2 with TRBJ2-3; 11 positions agree with TRBD2. The CDR3 contains 16 residues. Trimming removed 5 bases from V and 4 bases from J; junction bases left unmatched: 8. The germline V gene has CDR1 SGHTA and CDR2 FQGNSA. The CDR3 region has the DNA TGTGCCAGCAGCGTGACTAGCGGGGCCGGGGCAGATACGCAGTATTTT. Translating gives CASSVTSGAGADTQYF.

This chain uses TRBV14 with TRBJ1-2, with 7 positions matching TRBD1. This CDR3 has 16 residues. The V and J ends lost 0 bases and 8 bases, in that order; junction bases with no gene match: 12. The V gene's germline CDR1 is SGHDN and CDR2 FVKESK. Here the CDR3 reads CASSQEGPGRGDGYTF. Here the CDR3 DNA reads TGTGCCAGCAGCCAAGAGGGGCCGGGCAGGGGGGACGGCTACACCTTC.

In this sample, this clone turned up a few times. This chain links TRBV5-5 with TRBJ1-5; D is unclear. The CDR3 totals 13 residues. The germline CDR1 and CDR2 sequences are SGHKS and YYEKEE (reference sequence). V was pared by 4 bases and J by 5 bases, with 10 bases between. CDR3 coding DNA: TGTGCCAGCAGCCTTACGGTCGATCAGCCCCAGCATTTT. Protein sequence: CASSLTVDQPQHF. The full variable domain, rest sourced from reference TRBV5-5 and TRBJ1-5, is DAGVTQSPTHLIKTRGQQVTLRCSPISGHKSVSWYQQVLGQGPQFIFQYYEKEERGRGNFPDRFSARQFPNYSSELNVNALLLGDSALYLCASSLTVDQPQHFGDGTRLSIL.

The chain uses TRBV2 and TRBJ2-7, with 8 bases matching TRBD1. In germline, CDR1 is SNHLY, CDR2 FYNNEI. The J segment lost 6 bases and the V segment lost 7 bases, leaving 8 bases of the junction unmatched. The CDR3 has 13 amino acids. DNA for the CDR3: TGTGCCAGCACAGTCCGGACAGGGTCCGAGCAGTACTTC. Its translation is CASTVRTGSEQYF.

CDR3 protein: CASSLLTGGTDTQYF. In DNA form, the CDR3 reads TGTGCCAGCAGTTTATTGACAGGGGGCACAGATACGCAGTATTTT. This sequence joins TRBV2 and TRBJ2-3; 8 bases are a match to TRBD1. Trimming at V came to 5 bases and at J to 1 base, leaving 5 bases not matched to a gene. This CDR3 has 15 amino acids. From germline, CDR1 is SNHLY and CDR2 FYNNEI.

This chain connects TRBV5-1 to TRBJ2-5; the D gene is possibly TRBD2 (5 bases). V lost 0 bases and J 5 bases, leaving 14 bases between the germline ends. The CDR3 extends over 15 amino acids. CDR1 is SGHRS and CDR2 is YFSETQ in the germline V gene. CDR3 in amino acids: CASSLALGVEETQYF. The CDR3 bases are TGCGCCAGCAGCTTGGCCCTCGGGGTGGAGGAGACCCAGTACTTC. Full variable domain (remainder filled in from reference TRBV5-1 and TRBJ2-5): KAGVTQTPRYLIKTRGQQVTLSCSPISGHRSVSWYQQTPGQGLQFLFEYFSETQRNKGNFPGRFSGRQFSNSRSEMNVSTLELGDSALYLCASSLALGVEETQYFGPGTRLLVL.

The chain links TRBV11-2 to TRBJ2-3; 8 positions agree with TRBD1. This CDR3 is 16 amino acids long. J was trimmed by 7 bases and V by 5 bases; bases with no gene match: 14. CDR1 SGHAT and CDR2 FQNNGV come from the germline V gene. The CDR3 DNA reads as TGTGCCAGCAGCGCCGGGACAGGCCCTTATGTGAATACGCAGTATTTT. This sequence encodes CASSAGTGPYVNTQYF.

The V call is TRBV30, the J call TRBJ2-7, with D maybe TRBD1 (6 bases). Germline CDR1 is GTSNPN and CDR2 is SVGIG (reference sequence). The length of the CDR3 is 13 residues. V dropped 5 bases and J dropped 0 bases, with 11 bases sitting between them. CDR3 residues: CAWVGQSSYEQYF. The CDR3 DNA sequence: TGTGCCTGGGTGGGACAAAGCTCCTACGAGCAGTACTTC.

The sample holds one count of this clone. V is TRBV4-3 and J is TRBJ1-2; D not resolved. Germline V gene data show CDR1 as LGHNA and CDR2 as YSLEER. The CDR3 covers 17 residues. Trimming stripped 0 bases from V and 3 bases from J, with 17 bases between. This CDR3 reads CASSQDFQNREYYGYTF. CDR3 nucleotide sequence: TGCGCCAGCAGCCAAGATTTCCAAAACCGAGAATACTATGGCTACACCTTC.

The chain has TRBV9 and TRBJ1-6; 7 positions match TRBD1. This CDR3 is 16 amino acids long. V was pared by 0 bases and J by 3 bases, with 3 bases of the junction left unmatched. Germline V gene lookup returns CDR1 SGDLS and CDR2 YYNGEE. CDR3 in amino acids: CASSVGAGGYNSPLHF. Here the CDR3 DNA reads TGTGCCAGCAGCGTAGGAGCAGGGGGCTATAATTCACCCCTCCACTTT. The variable domain in full, with the rest retrieved from reference TRBV9 and TRBJ1-6, is DSGVTQTPKHLITATGQRVTLRCSPRSGDLSVYWYQQSLDQGLQFLIQYYNGEERAKGNILERFSAQQFPDLHSELNLSSLELGDSALYFCASSVGAGGYNSPLHFGNGTRLTVT.

The rearrangement links TRBV4-2 to TRBJ1-1; tentatively, D is TRBD1 (6 bases). The CDR3 is 16 residues long. Germline assignment: CDR1 LGHNA and CDR2 YNFKEQ. Trimming stripped 0 bases from V and 4 bases from J, with 15 bases between. The CDR3 loop is CASSQEGGVGSTEAFF. The CDR3 DNA sequence: TGTGCCAGCAGCCAAGAAGGGGGGGTTGGCAGCACTGAAGCTTTCTTT.

This chain joins TRBV9 and TRBJ1-5; D is possibly TRBD1 (5 bases). The germline V and J ends were trimmed by 4 bases and 0 bases, with 11 bases remaining between them. Germline-derived CDR1 and CDR2 are SGDLS and YYNGEE. This CDR3 contains 15 residues. CDR3 DNA: TGTGCCAGCAGCCCCGGGGGTTATAGCAATCAGCCCCAGCATTTT. As protein: CASSPGGYSNQPQHF. Together with reference TRBV9 and TRBJ1-5, the CDR3 gives the full variable domain: DSGVTQTPKHLITATGQRVTLRCSPRSGDLSVYWYQQSLDQGLQFLIQYYNGEERAKGNILERFSAQQFPDLHSELNLSSLELGDSALYFCASSPGGYSNQPQHFGDGTRLSIL.

The gene calls are TRBV28 and TRBJ1-4; the D is unclear. Germline V CDR1 and CDR2: MDHEN, SYDVKM. The germline V and J ends were trimmed by 4 bases and 8 bases, with 17 bases remaining between them. The CDR3 contains 15 residues. The chain's CDR3 is CASSSPGSAREKLFF. CDR3 coding DNA: TGTGCCAGCAGTTCCCCTGGGAGCGCGAGGGAAAAACTGTTTTTT.

The V and J genes are TRBV5-4 and TRBJ2-7, with D tentatively TRBD2 (6 bases). The CDR3 extends over 14 amino acids. V gave up 4 bases and J gave up 5 bases, with 16 bases separating them. Germline V gene data show CDR1 as SGHNT and CDR2 as YYREEE (reference sequence). The CDR3 region is CASSRGGYSDEQYF. CDR3 sequence (DNA): TGTGCCAGCAGCCGGGGAGGATATAGTGACGAGCAGTACTTC.

V is TRBV19 and J is TRBJ1-6, with a tentative D call TRBD1 (6 bases). Germline values: CDR1 LNHDA, CDR2 SQIVND (reference sequence). The CDR3 covers 14 residues. V lost 7 bases, J lost 7 bases, and 14 bases lay in between. CDR3 sequence reads: CASNGRQENSPLHF. In nucleotides, the CDR3 is TGTGCCAGTAATGGGCGACAGGAAAATTCACCCCTCCACTTT.

J is TRBJ2-3 and V is TRBV4-1, with a possible D match to TRBD2 (5 bases). Trimming stripped 0 bases from V and 5 bases from J, with 15 bases between. Per the germline V gene, CDR1 is MGHRA and CDR2 is YSYEKL. The CDR3 length is 16 residues. The CDR3 coding sequence is TGCGCCAGCAGCCAAGATCGGGCCGCCGGAGGAGATACGCAGTATTTT. It yields the protein CASSQDRAAGGDTQYF.

The chain is built from TRBV29-1 and TRBJ2-5, with D perhaps TRBD1 (6 bases). Trimming took 4 bases from V and 1 from J, leaving 13 bases between them. Germline values: CDR1 SQVTM, CDR2 ANQGSEA. The CDR3 sequence is 14 residues long. The CDR3 nucleotides read TGCAGCGTTGCAGGGGCTCAAATCCAAGAGACCCAGTACTTC. Translation gives CSVAGAQIQETQYF.

V and J are TRBV28 and TRBJ2-5; 9 bases fit TRBD1. The J call may be incorrect, as the DNA end agrees better with TRBJ2-7. Germline lookup yields CDR1 MDHEN and CDR2 SYDVKM. The CDR3 has 14 residues. CDR3: CASSPTGQGDEQYF. CDR3 sequence (DNA): TGTGCCAGCAGCCCTACGGGACAGGGAGACGAGCAGTACTTC.

The chain recombines TRBV11-3 with TRBJ1-5; D is undetermined. The CDR3 runs to 15 residues. CDR1 and CDR2 (germline): SGHNT, YENEEA. V was trimmed by 5 bases and J by 0 bases, leaving 11 bases between them. The CDR3 nucleotides are TGTGCCAGCAGCCGAGCAGGATTTAGCAATCAGCCCCAGCATTTT. Its protein is CASSRAGFSNQPQHF.

The chain joins TRBV7-2 to TRBJ1-4; a weak D match, TRBD1 (5 bases). From germline, CDR1 is SGHTA and CDR2 FQGNSA. Trimming removed 3 bases at V and 5 bases at J, with 7 bases between. The length of the CDR3 is 13 residues. CDR3 bases: TGTGCCAGCAGCTTGACAGTGAATGAAAAACTGTTTTTT. It encodes CASSLTVNEKLFF.